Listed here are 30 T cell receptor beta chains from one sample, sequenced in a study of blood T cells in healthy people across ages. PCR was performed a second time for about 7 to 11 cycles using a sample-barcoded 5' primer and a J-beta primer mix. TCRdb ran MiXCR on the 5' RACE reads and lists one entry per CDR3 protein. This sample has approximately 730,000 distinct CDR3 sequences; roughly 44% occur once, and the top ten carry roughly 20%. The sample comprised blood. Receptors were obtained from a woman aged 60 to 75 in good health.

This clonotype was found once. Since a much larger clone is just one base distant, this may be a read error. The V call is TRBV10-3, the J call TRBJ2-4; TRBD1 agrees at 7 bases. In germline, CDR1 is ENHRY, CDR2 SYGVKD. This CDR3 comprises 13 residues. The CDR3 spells CAIRETGAEEQDF. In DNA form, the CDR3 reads TGTGCCATCAGAGAAACAGGGGCGGAGGAGCAGGACTTC.

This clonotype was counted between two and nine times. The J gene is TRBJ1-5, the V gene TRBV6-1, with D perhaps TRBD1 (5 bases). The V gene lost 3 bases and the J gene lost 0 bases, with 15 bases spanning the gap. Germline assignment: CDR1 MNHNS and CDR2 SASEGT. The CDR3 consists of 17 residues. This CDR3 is CASSDGGGTNSNQPQHF. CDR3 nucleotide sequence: TGTGCCAGCAGTGATGGGGGGGGGACTAATAGCAATCAGCCCCAGCATTTT.

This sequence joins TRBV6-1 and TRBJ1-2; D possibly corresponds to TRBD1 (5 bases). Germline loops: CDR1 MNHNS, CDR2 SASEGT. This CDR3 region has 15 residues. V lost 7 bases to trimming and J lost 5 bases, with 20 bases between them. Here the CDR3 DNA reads TGTGCCAGCAATGTCGACTTGATCGGGGGGTATGGCTACACCTTC. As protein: CASNVDLIGGYGYTF.

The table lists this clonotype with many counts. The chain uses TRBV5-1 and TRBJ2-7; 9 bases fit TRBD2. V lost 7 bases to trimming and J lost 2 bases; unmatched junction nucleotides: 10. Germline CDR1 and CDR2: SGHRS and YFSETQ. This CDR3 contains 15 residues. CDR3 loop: CASCAVSGGTYEQYF. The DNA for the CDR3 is TGCGCCAGCTGCGCCGTAAGCGGGGGGACCTACGAGCAGTACTTC.

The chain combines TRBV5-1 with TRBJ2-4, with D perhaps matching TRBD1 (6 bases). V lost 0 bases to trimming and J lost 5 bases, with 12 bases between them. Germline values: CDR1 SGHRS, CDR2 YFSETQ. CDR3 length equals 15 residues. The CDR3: CASSLAPGAQNIQYF. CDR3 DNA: TGCGCCAGCAGCTTGGCCCCAGGGGCTCAAAACATTCAGTACTTC.

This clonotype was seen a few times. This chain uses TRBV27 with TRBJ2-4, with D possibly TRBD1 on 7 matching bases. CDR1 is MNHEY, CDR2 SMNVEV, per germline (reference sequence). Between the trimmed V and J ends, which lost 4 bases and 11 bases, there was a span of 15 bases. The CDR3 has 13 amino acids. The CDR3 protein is CASSWGQKRVQYF. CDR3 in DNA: TGTGCCAGCAGTTGGGGACAGAAGCGGGTTCAGTACTTC.

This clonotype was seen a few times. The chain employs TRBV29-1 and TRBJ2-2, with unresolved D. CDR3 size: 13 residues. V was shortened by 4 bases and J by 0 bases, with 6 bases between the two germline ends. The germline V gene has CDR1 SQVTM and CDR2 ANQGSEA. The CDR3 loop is CSVALSNTGELFF. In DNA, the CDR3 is TGCAGCGTTGCCCTTTCGAACACCGGGGAGCTGTTTTTT.

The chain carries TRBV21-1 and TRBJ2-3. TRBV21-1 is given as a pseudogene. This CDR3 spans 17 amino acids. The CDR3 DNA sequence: TGTGCCAGCAGCAAAAGAGTTGGTACCTCTAGCACAGATACGCAGTATTTT. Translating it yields CASSKRVGTSSTDTQYF.

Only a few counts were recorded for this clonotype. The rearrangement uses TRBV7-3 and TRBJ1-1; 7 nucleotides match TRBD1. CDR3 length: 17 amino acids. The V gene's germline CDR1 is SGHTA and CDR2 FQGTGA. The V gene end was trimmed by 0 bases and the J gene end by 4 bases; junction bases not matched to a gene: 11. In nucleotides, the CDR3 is TGTGCCAGCAGCTTAACGGTGACAGGGTCGGAGATCACTGAAGCTTTCTTT. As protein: CASSLTVTGSEITEAFF.

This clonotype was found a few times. The CDR3 DNA reads as TGTGCCAGCAGCCCTTCCGGGAGCTCTGGGGCCAACGTCCTGACTTTC. Protein: CASSPSGSSGANVLTF. The V gene is TRBV13, the J gene TRBJ2-6; D may be TRBD2 (6 bases). CDR1 and CDR2 (germline): PRHDT, FYEKMQ (reference sequence). The CDR3 is made up of 16 amino acids. V shed 5 bases and J shed 0 bases, with 11 bases lying between them.

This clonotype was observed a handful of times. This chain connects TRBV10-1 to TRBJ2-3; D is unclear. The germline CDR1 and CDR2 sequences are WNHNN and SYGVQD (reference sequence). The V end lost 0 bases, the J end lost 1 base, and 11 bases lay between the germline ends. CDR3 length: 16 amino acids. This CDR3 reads CASSESSGFGTDTQYF. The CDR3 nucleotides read TGCGCCAGCAGTGAGTCCTCAGGTTTTGGCACAGATACGCAGTATTTT.

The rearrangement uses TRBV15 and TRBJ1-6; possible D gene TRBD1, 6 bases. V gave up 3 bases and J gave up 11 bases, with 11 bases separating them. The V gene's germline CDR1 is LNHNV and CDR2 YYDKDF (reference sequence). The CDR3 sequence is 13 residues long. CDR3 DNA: TGTGCCACCAGCAGTGTACAGGGCGCACCCCTCCACTTT. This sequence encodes CATSSVQGAPLHF.

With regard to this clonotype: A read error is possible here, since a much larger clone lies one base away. CDR3 region: CASSSGQNNYGYTF. The CDR3 DNA sequence: TGTGCCAGCAGCTCGGGACAGAACAACTATGGCTACACCTTC. The V and J genes are TRBV7-2 and TRBJ1-2; 7 bases map to TRBD1. CDR3 length equals 14 residues. The J segment lost 2 bases and the V segment lost 4 bases, leaving 4 bases of the junction unmatched. Looked up from germline, CDR1 is SGHTA and CDR2 is FQGNSA.

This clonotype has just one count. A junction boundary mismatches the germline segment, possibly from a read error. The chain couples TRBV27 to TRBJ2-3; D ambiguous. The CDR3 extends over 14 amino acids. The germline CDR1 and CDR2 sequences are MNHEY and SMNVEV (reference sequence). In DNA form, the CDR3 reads TGTGCCGGCAGGAGCGTGGCTACGGGAGATACGCAGTATTTT. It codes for CAGRSVATGDTQYF.

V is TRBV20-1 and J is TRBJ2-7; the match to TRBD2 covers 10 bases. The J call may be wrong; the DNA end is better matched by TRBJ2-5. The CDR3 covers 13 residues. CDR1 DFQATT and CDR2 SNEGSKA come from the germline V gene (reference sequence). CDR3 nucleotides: TGCAGTGCCATAGCGGGAGGATCAGAGACCCAGTACTTC. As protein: CSAIAGGSETQYF.

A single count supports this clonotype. The CDR3 sequence is CSARDHRGTYEQYF. DNA for the CDR3: TGCAGTGCTAGAGACCACAGGGGAACCTACGAGCAGTACTTC. V is TRBV20-1 and J is TRBJ2-7; 7 bases map to TRBD1. There are 14 residues in the CDR3. V trimming: 0 bases; J trimming: 2 bases; junction bases outside the gene matches: 4. CDR1 and CDR2 from the germline V gene are DFQATT and SNEGSKA (reference sequence).

The CDR3 bases are TGTGCCAGCAGTTTATGGGGGACTAACTATGGCTACACCTTC. This gives the protein CASSLWGTNYGYTF. The V gene is TRBV12-3 or TRBV12-4, the J gene TRBJ1-2; D might be TRBD1 (5 bases). V lost 2 bases, J lost 0 bases, and 7 bases lay in between. This CDR3 is 14 amino acids long.

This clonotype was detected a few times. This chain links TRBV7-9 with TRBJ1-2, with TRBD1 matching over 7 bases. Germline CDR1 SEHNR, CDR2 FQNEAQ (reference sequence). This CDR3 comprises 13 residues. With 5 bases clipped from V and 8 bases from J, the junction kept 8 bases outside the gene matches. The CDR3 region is CASSDRASGGYTF. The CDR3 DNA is TGTGCCAGCAGCGACAGGGCCTCGGGAGGCTACACCTTC.

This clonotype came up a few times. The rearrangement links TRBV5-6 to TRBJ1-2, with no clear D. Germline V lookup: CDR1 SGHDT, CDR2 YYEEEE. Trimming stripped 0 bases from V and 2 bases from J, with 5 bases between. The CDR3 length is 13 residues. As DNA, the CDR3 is TGTGCCAGCAGCTTGGTGGGAAACTATGGCTACACCTTC. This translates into CASSLVGNYGYTF.

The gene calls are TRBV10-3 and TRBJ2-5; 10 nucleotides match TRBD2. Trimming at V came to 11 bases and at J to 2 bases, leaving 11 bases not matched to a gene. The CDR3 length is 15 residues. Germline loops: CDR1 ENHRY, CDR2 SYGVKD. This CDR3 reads CASTFQAGGQETQYF. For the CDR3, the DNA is TGTGCCTCCACCTTCCAAGCGGGGGGGCAAGAGACCCAGTACTTC.

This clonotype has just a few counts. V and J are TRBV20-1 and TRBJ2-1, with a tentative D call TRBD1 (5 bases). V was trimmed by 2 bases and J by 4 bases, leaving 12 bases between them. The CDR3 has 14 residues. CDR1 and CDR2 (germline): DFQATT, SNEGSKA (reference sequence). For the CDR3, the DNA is TGCAGTGCTAGAAGCAGGGCAGGGTACAATGAGCAGTTCTTC. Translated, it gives CSARSRAGYNEQFF.

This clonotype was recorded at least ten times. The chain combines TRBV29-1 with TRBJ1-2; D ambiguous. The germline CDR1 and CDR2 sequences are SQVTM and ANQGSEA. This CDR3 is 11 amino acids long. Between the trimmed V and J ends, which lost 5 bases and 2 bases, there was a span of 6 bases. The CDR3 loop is CSVSVNYGYTF. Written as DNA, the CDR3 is TGCAGCGTTTCGGTCAACTATGGCTACACCTTC. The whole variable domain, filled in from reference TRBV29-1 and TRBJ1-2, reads SAVISQKPSRDICQRGTSLTIQCQVDSQVTMMFWYRQQPGQSLTLIATANQGSEATYESGFVIDKFPISRPNLTFSTLTVSNMSPEDSSIYLCSVSVNYGYTFGSGTRLTVV.

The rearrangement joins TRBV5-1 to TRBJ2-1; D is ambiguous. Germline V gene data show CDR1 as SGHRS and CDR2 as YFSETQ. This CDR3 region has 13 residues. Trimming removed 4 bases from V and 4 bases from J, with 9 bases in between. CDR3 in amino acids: CASSLQEYNEQFF. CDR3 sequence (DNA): TGCGCCAGCAGCCTGCAGGAGTACAATGAGCAGTTCTTC.

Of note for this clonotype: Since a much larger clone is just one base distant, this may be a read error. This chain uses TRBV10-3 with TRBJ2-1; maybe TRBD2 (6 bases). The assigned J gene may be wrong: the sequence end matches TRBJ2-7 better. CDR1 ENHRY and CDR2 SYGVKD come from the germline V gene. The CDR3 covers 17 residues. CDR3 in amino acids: CAISESEAGTSYNEQYF. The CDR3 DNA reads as TGTGCCATCAGTGAGTCGGAGGCGGGAACTTCCTACAATGAGCAGTACTTC.

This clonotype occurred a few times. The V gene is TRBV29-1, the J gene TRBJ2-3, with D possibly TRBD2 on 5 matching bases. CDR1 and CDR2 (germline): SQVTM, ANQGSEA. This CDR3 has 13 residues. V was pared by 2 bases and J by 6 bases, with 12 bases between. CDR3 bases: TGCAGCGTTGAAAGGTGGGAGACGGATACGCAGTATTTT. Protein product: CSVERWETDTQYF.

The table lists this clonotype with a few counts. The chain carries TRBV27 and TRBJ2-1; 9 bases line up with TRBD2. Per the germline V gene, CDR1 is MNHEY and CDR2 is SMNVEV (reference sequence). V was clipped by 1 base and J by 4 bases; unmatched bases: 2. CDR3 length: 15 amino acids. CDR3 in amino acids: CASSLFSGGYNEQFF. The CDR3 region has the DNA TGTGCCAGCAGTTTATTTAGCGGGGGATACAATGAGCAGTTCTTC.

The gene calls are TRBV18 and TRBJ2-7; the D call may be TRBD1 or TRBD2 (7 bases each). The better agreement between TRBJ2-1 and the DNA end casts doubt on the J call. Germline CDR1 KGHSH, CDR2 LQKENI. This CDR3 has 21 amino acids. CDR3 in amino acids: CASSPPGGIVVDGQARREQFF. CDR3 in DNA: TGTGCCAGCTCACCACCGGGAGGGATTGTTGTGGACGGACAGGCCCGTAGGGAGCAGTTCTTC.

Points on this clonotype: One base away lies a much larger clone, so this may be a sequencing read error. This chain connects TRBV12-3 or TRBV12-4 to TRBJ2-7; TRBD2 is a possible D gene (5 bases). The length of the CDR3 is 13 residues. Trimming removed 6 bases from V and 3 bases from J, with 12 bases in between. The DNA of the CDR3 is TGTGCCAGCAGAGTAAGGGAGAGCTACGAGCAGTACTTC. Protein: CASRVRESYEQYF.

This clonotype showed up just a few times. CDR3 sequence: CASSLPGAETQYF. CDR3 nucleotide sequence: TGTGCCAGCAGTTTACCAGGAGCCGAGACCCAGTACTTC. The genes are TRBV28 and TRBJ2-5; no firm D call. V dropped 2 bases and J dropped 5 bases, with 9 bases sitting between them. In germline, CDR1 is MDHEN, CDR2 SYDVKM. This CDR3 comprises 13 residues.

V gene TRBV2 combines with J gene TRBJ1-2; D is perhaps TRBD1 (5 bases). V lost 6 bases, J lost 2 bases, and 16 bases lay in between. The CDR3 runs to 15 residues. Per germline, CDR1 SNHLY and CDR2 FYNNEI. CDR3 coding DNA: TGTGCCAGCAGCGGACACGGTTTTCCCAACTATGGCTACACCTTC. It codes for CASSGHGFPNYGYTF.